This paragraph covers one T cell receptor beta chain sequence. The sample originates from a study of blood T cell repertoires in COVID-19. Turning to the study itself: Researchers got acute and convalescent COVID-19 samples from the United States, Italy and Spain. In each case, the material was cDNA or gDNA derived from T cells, B-cell-depleted T cells, or PBMCs.

Germline V gene data show CDR1 as SGHTA and CDR2 as FQGNSA. V lost 1 base to trimming and J lost 8 bases; unmatched junction nucleotides: 8. The CDR3 extends over 16 amino acids. In the study's own analysis: Cell counts per sample came from amplifying reference gene primers. Generated by immunoSEQ multiplex PCR, the TCRdb table keeps only in-frame clones and is missing some. V and J calls and clone size follow that table, whereas D and trimming were derived from the DNA. Here the sample spans about 190,000 clones, less than 90% being singletons. The clonotype comes from a man in his sixties or seventies with active or convalescent COVID-19. This sequence joins TRBV7-2 and TRBJ1-6; 7 nucleotides agree with TRBD1. The sequenced sample was peripheral blood. The CDR3 sequence is CASSLVPDRVYSPLHF. The CDR3 bases are TGTGCCAGCAGCTTAGTTCCCGACAGGGTGTATTCACCCCTCCACTTT.